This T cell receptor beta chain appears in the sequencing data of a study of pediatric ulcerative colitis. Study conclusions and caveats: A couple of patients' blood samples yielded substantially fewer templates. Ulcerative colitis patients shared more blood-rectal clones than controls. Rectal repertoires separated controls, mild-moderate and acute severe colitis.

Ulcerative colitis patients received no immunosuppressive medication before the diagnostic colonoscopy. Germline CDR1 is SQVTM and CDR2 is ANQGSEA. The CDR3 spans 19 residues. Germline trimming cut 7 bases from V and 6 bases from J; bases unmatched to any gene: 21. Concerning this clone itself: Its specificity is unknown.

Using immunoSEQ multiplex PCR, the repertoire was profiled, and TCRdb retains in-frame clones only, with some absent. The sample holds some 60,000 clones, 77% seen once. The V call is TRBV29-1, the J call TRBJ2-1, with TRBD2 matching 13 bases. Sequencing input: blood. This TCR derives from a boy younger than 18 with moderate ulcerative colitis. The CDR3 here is CSAQTSRRLAGGLGNEQFF. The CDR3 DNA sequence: TGCAGCGCCCAAACTTCCCGAAGACTAGCGGGAGGACTGGGCAATGAGCAGTTCTTC.